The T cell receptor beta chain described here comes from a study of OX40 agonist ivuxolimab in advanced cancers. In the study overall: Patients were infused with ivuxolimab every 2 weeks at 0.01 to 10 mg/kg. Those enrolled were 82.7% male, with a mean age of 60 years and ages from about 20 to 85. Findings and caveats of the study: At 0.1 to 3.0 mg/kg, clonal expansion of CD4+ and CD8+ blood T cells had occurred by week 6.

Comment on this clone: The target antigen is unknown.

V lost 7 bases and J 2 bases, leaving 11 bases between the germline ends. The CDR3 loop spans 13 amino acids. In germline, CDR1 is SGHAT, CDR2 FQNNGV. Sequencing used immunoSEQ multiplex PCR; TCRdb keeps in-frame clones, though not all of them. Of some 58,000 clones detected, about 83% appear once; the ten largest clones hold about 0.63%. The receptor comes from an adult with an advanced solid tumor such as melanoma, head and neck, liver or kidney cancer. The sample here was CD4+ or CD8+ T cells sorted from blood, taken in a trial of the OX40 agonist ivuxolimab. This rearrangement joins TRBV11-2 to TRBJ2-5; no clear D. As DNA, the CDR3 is TGTGCCAGCACCCAACCGGTTCAAGAGACCCAGTACTTC. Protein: CASTQPVQETQYF.